What follows are 21 T cell receptor beta chains derived from one specimen sequenced in a study of T cell responses to AZD1222 COVID-19 vaccine. Sequenced by immunoSEQ multiplex PCR; TCRdb stores in-frame clones only, minus some. The table shows 100,000 to 150,000 clones, with more than 85% occurring only once. The sequencing here drew on peripheral blood, taken on day 0 of AZD1222 vaccination. The receptors come from an adult in good health.

V gene TRBV27 combines with J gene TRBJ1-5; 7 positions agree with TRBD1. V lost 3 bases, J lost 3 bases, and 2 bases stayed unmatched. Germline V gene sequence: CDR1 MNHEY, CDR2 SMNVEV (reference sequence). The CDR3 is made up of 14 amino acids. This CDR3 is CASSFRGINQPQHF. CDR3 sequence (DNA): TGTGCCAGCAGTTTCAGGGGGATCAATCAGCCCCAGCATTTT.

V gene TRBV5-1 combines with J gene TRBJ2-2, with D perhaps TRBD2 (5 bases). The CDR3 covers 15 residues. Per the germline V gene, CDR1 is SGHRS and CDR2 is YFSETQ. V lost 4 bases and J lost 0, with 10 bases in between. CDR3 protein: CASSTKDSNTGELFF. In DNA, the CDR3 is TGCGCCAGCAGCACCAAGGACTCGAACACCGGGGAGCTGTTTTTT.

The chain is built from TRBV11-3 and TRBJ1-1, with D maybe TRBD1 (6 bases). The CDR3 spans 15 residues. The V end was cut by 2 bases, the J end by 4 bases, with 14 bases between. CDR1 is SGHNT, CDR2 YENEEA, per germline. The CDR3 DNA follows: TGTGCCAGCAGCTTACCAACAGGGCCGGGCACTGAAGCTTTCTTT. Amino acid sequence: CASSLPTGPGTEAFF.

The V call is TRBV25-1, the J call TRBJ2-1; 9 bases match TRBD1. The V gene end was trimmed by 3 bases and the J gene end by 8 bases; junction bases not matched to a gene: 5. The CDR3 runs to 14 residues. Germline loops: CDR1 MGHDK, CDR2 SYGVNS. CDR3 coding DNA: TGTGCCAGCAGTGATTCGACAGGGGGAGATGAGCAGTTCTTC. Translating it yields CASSDSTGGDEQFF.

The chain joins TRBV29-1 to TRBJ1-2; D is uncertain. The ends were cut back, 7 bases at V and 1 base at J, with 7 bases in the middle. The CDR3 spans 11 residues. Germline lookup yields CDR1 SQVTM and CDR2 ANQGSEA. The CDR3 sequence: CSAMNNYGYTF. CDR3 bases: TGCAGCGCCATGAATAACTATGGCTACACCTTC.

CDR3: CASSHRAGQETQYF. Here the CDR3 DNA reads TGTGCCAGCAGCCATCGGGCCGGCCAAGAGACCCAGTACTTC. The chain joins TRBV7-9 to TRBJ2-5; D gene ambiguous. Germline V gene lookup returns CDR1 SEHNR and CDR2 FQNEAQ (reference sequence). Trimming removed 5 bases at V and 1 base at J, with 11 bases between. CDR3 length: 14 amino acids.

The J gene is TRBJ2-7, the V gene TRBV5-1, with a weak D call TRBD1 (5 bases). This CDR3 spans 13 amino acids. Germline CDR1 is SGHRS and CDR2 is YFSETQ. V lost 0 bases and J 5 bases, leaving 9 bases between the germline ends. The CDR3: CASSLELRDEQYF. As DNA, the CDR3 is TGCGCCAGCAGCTTGGAACTCAGGGACGAGCAGTACTTC.

The chain recombines TRBV6-2 or TRBV6-3 with TRBJ2-1, with D perhaps matching TRBD2 (6 bases). This CDR3 comprises 15 residues. The germline V and J ends were trimmed by 1 base and 5 bases, with 12 bases remaining between them. Germline V gene data show CDR1 as MNHEY and CDR2 as SVGEGT. The CDR3 coding sequence is TGTGCCAGCAGTTACTTGGGGACTCCTAACAATGAGCAGTTCTTC. Its translation is CASSYLGTPNNEQFF.

Details on this clone: One end of the junction is discordant with germline, which a read error may explain. The V call is TRBV6-2 or TRBV6-3, the J call TRBJ2-2, with D possibly being TRBD2 (5 bases). The germline CDR1 and CDR2 sequences are MNHEY and SVGEGT. The CDR3 is 13 residues long. The CDR3 protein is CASSFGGTGELFF. Written as DNA, the CDR3 is TGCGCCAGCAGTTTTGGCGGGACCGGGGAGCTGTTTTTT.

This chain uses TRBV12-3 or TRBV12-4 with TRBJ1-6; a weak D match, TRBD1 (6 bases). V was shortened by 5 bases and J by 10 bases, with 9 bases between the two germline ends. The CDR3 spans 12 residues. The CDR3 is CASSNQGSPLHF. CDR3 in DNA: TGTGCCAGCAGTAACCAGGGGTCACCCCTCCACTTT.

The gene calls are TRBV28 and TRBJ1-1; no reliable D call. This CDR3 has 14 amino acids. Trimming left V 3 bases short and J 11 bases short, with 19 bases between. Germline V CDR1 and CDR2: MDHEN, SYDVKM. The CDR3 protein is CASSFLSAGGEAFF. In nucleotides, the CDR3 is TGTGCCAGCAGTTTCCTCTCAGCGGGTGGGGAGGCTTTCTTT.

CDR3 sequence: CASSQAGWGSEQYF. The CDR3 region has the DNA TGTGCCAGCAGCCAAGCAGGTTGGGGTTCCGAGCAGTACTTC. V usage is TRBV4-2 and J usage is TRBJ2-7, with D unclear. V lost 1 base to trimming and J lost 6 bases, with 13 bases between them. Germline CDR1 is LGHNA and CDR2 is YNFKEQ. The CDR3 contains 14 residues.

J is TRBJ2-7 and V is TRBV2; D might be TRBD1 (6 bases). Germline V gene data show CDR1 as SNHLY and CDR2 as FYNNEI. This CDR3 is 13 amino acids long. Trimming stripped 3 bases from V and 4 bases from J, with 10 bases between. DNA of the CDR3: TGTGCCAGCAGTGAGCAAACAGGGTACGAGCAGTACTTC. Amino acids: CASSEQTGYEQYF.

The chain links TRBV28 to TRBJ1-2; D is perhaps TRBD1 (5 bases). This CDR3 has 15 amino acids. CDR1 and CDR2 from the germline V gene are MDHEN and SYDVKM. The V end was cut by 2 bases, the J end by 4 bases, with 14 bases between. CDR3 sequence: CASSLGGVRGYGYTF. The CDR3 DNA is TGTGCCAGCAGTTTAGGGGGGGTGAGAGGCTATGGCTACACCTTC.

This clone was detected only once. This sequence joins TRBV6-1 and TRBJ2-7; D possibly matches TRBD1 or TRBD2 (5 bases each). The CDR3 is made up of 16 amino acids. Deletions cut 2 bases from V and 0 bases from J, with 14 bases between. Per germline, CDR1 MNHNS and CDR2 SASEGT. This CDR3 reads CASSELQRDGSYEQYF. CDR3 sequence (DNA): TGTGCCAGCAGTGAACTCCAACGGGACGGCTCCTACGAGCAGTACTTC.

CDR3 loop: CAWSREGEAFF. CDR3 nucleotides: TGTGCCTGGAGTCGGGAAGGGGAGGCTTTCTTT. The V gene is TRBV30, the J gene TRBJ1-1, with a weak D call TRBD1 (5 bases). CDR1 is GTSNPN and CDR2 is SVGIG in the germline V gene (reference sequence). This CDR3 comprises 11 residues. Trimming shortened V by 2 bases and J by 11 bases, and 12 bases separated the two germline ends.

The chain combines TRBV5-4 with TRBJ1-6; 10 positions agree with TRBD1. Germline V gene lookup returns CDR1 SGHNT and CDR2 YYREEE (reference sequence). Trimming cost V 4 bases and J 6 bases; bases outside gene matches: 4. The CDR3 covers 15 residues. DNA for the CDR3: TGTGCCAGCAGCATACGACAGGGGGCTAATTCACCCCTCCACTTT. Translating gives CASSIRQGANSPLHF.

This clone was seen once. The genes are TRBV5-4 and TRBJ1-2; D remains unclear. Per the germline V gene, CDR1 is SGHNT and CDR2 is YYREEE (reference sequence). CDR3 size: 16 residues. The V and J ends lost 4 bases and 2 bases respectively, with 18 bases between them. CDR3 amino acids: CASSPGSGIANYGYTF. The CDR3 nucleotides read TGTGCCAGCAGCCCGGGCTCGGGTATCGCGAACTATGGCTACACCTTC.

The chain joins TRBV11-2 to TRBJ2-7, with a weak D call TRBD2 (6 bases). Trimming cost V 2 bases and J 3 bases, with 11 bases left between them. The CDR3 is 14 amino acids. Germline CDR1 SGHAT, CDR2 FQNNGV. This CDR3 reads CASSLKGLYYEQYF. The CDR3 nucleotides are TGTGCCAGCAGCTTAAAGGGACTCTACTACGAGCAGTACTTC.

The J gene is TRBJ2-5, the V gene TRBV5-4; 13 bases agree with TRBD2. The CDR3 runs 15 residues. Germline assignment: CDR1 SGHNT and CDR2 YYREEE (reference sequence). V lost 5 bases, J lost 2 bases, and 3 bases stayed unmatched. The CDR3 DNA reads as TGTGCCAGCAGTTGGGGACTAGCGGGGCAAGAGACCCAGTACTTC. The encoded protein is CASSWGLAGQETQYF.

The chain carries TRBV7-8 and TRBJ1-1; 12 nucleotides line up with TRBD1. From germline, CDR1 is SGHVS and CDR2 FQNEAQ. V shed 5 bases, J shed 1 base, and the junction held 11 bases outside the gene matches. The CDR3 runs to 18 residues. As DNA, the CDR3 is TGTGCCAGCAGCACCCCTTTCCGGGACAGGGGGCCGAACACTGAAGCTTTCTTT. It is translated as CASSTPFRDRGPNTEAFF. Full variable domain (missing parts from reference TRBV7-8 and TRBJ1-1): GAGVSQSPRYKVAKRGQDVALRCDPISGHVSLFWYQQALGQGPEFLTYFQNEAQLDKSGLPSDRFFAERPEGSVSTLKIQRTQQEDSAVYLCASSTPFRDRGPNTEAFFGQGTRLTVV.